The source of this T cell receptor beta chain is a study of T cells after yellow fever vaccination. General study findings and limits: The bulk population could contribute abundant contaminating clonotypes to FACS-sorted repertoires.

This clonotype occurred many times. Antigen specificity is unknown. TCRdb reprocessed the 5' RACE reads with MiXCR, giving one entry per CDR3 protein. This table has around 340,000 distinct CDR3 sequences, about 9.5% appearing once. This CDR3 contains 17 residues. Germline CDR1 and CDR2: MGHRA and YSYEKL. J was trimmed by 3 bases and V by 2 bases; bases with no gene match: 10. The chain recombines TRBV4-1 with TRBJ2-5, with 9 bases aligning to TRBD1. This sequence originates from a man aged 18 to 35 who received the YFV17D yellow fever vaccine. This material consisted of PBMCs, taken on the day of the first yellow fever vaccination. CDR3 sequence (DNA): TGCGCCAGCAGCCAATCAACAGGGGGCCCAGGAAAAGAGACCCAGTACTTC. This translates into CASSQSTGGPGKETQYF.